The rows below give T cell receptor beta chains drawn from one sample of a study of cytomegalovirus exposure and HLA in healthy donors. Sequencing used immunoSEQ multiplex PCR; TCRdb keeps in-frame clones, though not all of them. Here the sample spans under 300,000 clones, 75% to 90% being singletons. Sequencing input: PBMCs. All receptors derive from a man in his forties or fifties in good health and CMV-seropositive. The CDR3 runs from the conserved cysteine through the conserved F or W. A D gene is named only where the DNA matches it firmly. Size is omitted from some rows. Given values are once, few, many or a class for expanded clones.

j_call clone_size v_call d_call cdr3_nt cdr3_aa
TRBJ1-2 once TRBV28 - TGTGCCAGCAGGATCGGGGTCATCGACTATGGCTACACCTTC CASRIGVIDYGYTF
TRBJ2-7 - TRBV7-2 - TGTGCCAGCAGCCAGGGGTTGTACGAGCAGTACTTC CASSQGLYEQYF
TRBJ2-5 - TRBV28 TRBD1 TGTGCCAGCAGTTGGGACAGGGGAGCCCAGTACTTC CASSWDRGAQYF
TRBJ1-1 - TRBV9 TRBD1 TGTGCCAGCAGCGTAGCCCCCCTCGGACTCACAGGGGTGGACACTGAAGCTTTCTTT CASSVAPLGLTGVDTEAFF
TRBJ2-2 - TRBV5-4 - TGTGCCAGCAGCTCGCTACAGGGTTGGGGGAACACCGGGGAGCTGTTTTTT CASSSLQGWGNTGELFF
TRBJ2-1 - TRBV28 TRBD1 TGTGCCAGCGACCCGAGGACAGGGGGCATCGATGAGCAGTTCTTC CASDPRTGGIDEQFF
TRBJ2-7 - TRBV2 TRBD1 TGTGCCAGCAGAAGTGGACAGGGGGCTAATATCGAGCAGTACTTC CASRSGQGANIEQYF
TRBJ2-7 - TRBV6-1 TRBD2 TGTGCCAGCAGCCTAGCGGGAAGCTCCTACGAGCAGTACTTC CASSLAGSSYEQYF
TRBJ2-1 - TRBV6-5 - TGTGCCAGCAGTTATTCACTAGTCAATGAGCAGTTCTTC CASSYSLVNEQFF
TRBJ2-7 - TRBV5-1 TRBD1 TGCGCCAGCAGCTTAGGGACAGGGAACTACGAGCAGTACTTC CASSLGTGNYEQYF
TRBJ2-2 few TRBV6-5 - TGTGCCAGCACCCGCAGTCGTCACACCGGGGAGCTGTTTTTT CASTRSRHTGELFF
TRBJ2-3 - TRBV12-5 TRBD1 TGTGCTAGTGGTAAGGGACAGGGGGACGCAGATACGCAGTATTTT CASGKGQGDADTQYF
TRBJ2-5 - TRBV27 TRBD1 TGTGCCAGCAGTTTAGTCCGGGACAGGGTGCAAGTGCAGTACTTC CASSLVRDRVQVQYF
TRBJ1-5 - TRBV19 - TGTGCCAGTAGTATAGATGGGGGGGCAGGTCAGCCCCAGCATTTT CASSIDGGAGQPQHF
TRBJ1-5 - TRBV28 - TGTGCCAGCAGTTTCGGTGTGGGCAATCAGCCCCAGCATTTT CASSFGVGNQPQHF
TRBJ2-7 - TRBV27 TRBD1 TGTGCCACCGGGACAGCATACTACGAGCAGTACTTC CATGTAYYEQYF
TRBJ2-7 - TRBV7-3 TRBD1 TGTGCCAGCAGCTTAGACAGGGGATCCCATAACGAGCAGTACTTC CASSLDRGSHNEQYF
TRBJ2-7 - TRBV4-3 TRBD1 TGCGCCAGCAGCCAACGGGACAGGGGATCCTACGAGCAGTACTTC CASSQRDRGSYEQYF
TRBJ1-4 - TRBV7-9 - TGTGCCAGCAGCTTAGCGACCGGACAGAAACTGTTTTTT CASSLATGQKLFF
TRBJ1-2 - TRBV27 TRBD1 TGTGCCAGCAGTTTATCAGAGGGACAGGGGTTGAGCTATGGCTACACCTTC CASSLSEGQGLSYGYTF
TRBJ2-2 - TRBV7-8 - TGTGCCAGCAGCTTAGGCCAGAACCCGAGGACCGGGGAGCTGTTTTTT CASSLGQNPRTGELFF
TRBJ2-7 - TRBV4-3 TRBD1 TGCGCCAGCAGCCAAGATTCGGGACAGGTTTCCTACGAGCAGTACTTC CASSQDSGQVSYEQYF
TRBJ2-1 - TRBV9 TRBD2 TGTGCCAGCAGCGTAGGGGCTAGCGGGGGGAATGAGCAGTTCTTC CASSVGASGGNEQFF
TRBJ1-2 once TRBV6-7 - TGTGCCAGCAGTTACTCGAAGGGCAGGGCGGACCACTATGGCTACACCTTC CASSYSKGRADHYGYTF
TRBJ2-7 - TRBV9 TRBD2 TGTGCCAGCAGCCATTCCTCCGGGACTAGCGGGAACTACGAGCAGTACTTC CASSHSSGTSGNYEQYF
TRBJ2-1 - TRBV5-1 - TGCGCCAGCAGCTCGGACAGTAGTCTGTACAATGAGCAGTTCTTC CASSSDSSLYNEQFF
TRBJ1-5 - TRBV28 TRBD1 TGTGCCAGCAGCCACGGGACAGGGGGCATTCAGCCCCAGCATTTT CASSHGTGGIQPQHF
TRBJ2-7 - TRBV5-4 - TGTGCCAGCAGCTTGGTTCCCTTAGCGTACTCCTACGAGCAGTACTTC CASSLVPLAYSYEQYF
TRBJ2-2 - TRBV28 - TGTGCCAGCAGTCCCCATATGGGCGTAAACACCGGGGAGCTGTTTTTT CASSPHMGVNTGELFF
TRBJ2-1 once TRBV28 - TGTGCCAGCAGTTTAGGAGGGGGCGATGAGCAGTTCTTC CASSLGGGDEQFF
TRBJ2-7 - TRBV29-1 - TGCAGCGTTGGGGCGTACCGGGATCCGACCTACGAGCAGTACTTC CSVGAYRDPTYEQYF
TRBJ2-7 few TRBV4-3 - TGCGCCAGCAGCGATAACAGGGAAACTTCCTACGAGCAGTACTTC CASSDNRETSYEQYF